This T cell receptor beta chain was captured by sequencing in a study of post-analysis software for immune sequencing data. Germline V gene sequence: CDR1 SGDLS, CDR2 YYNGEE. V shed 5 bases and J shed 2 bases, with 11 bases lying between them. CDR3 length: 13 residues. Study-wide findings and caveats: A few TRBV segments (TRBV5-6, TRBV5-1 and TRBV20-1 among them) occurred more frequently in patients than in controls. Normalized Chao1 diversity was significantly reduced in patients versus controls.

Concerning this clonotype: The antigen remains unidentified.

The authors incorporated unique molecular identifiers into the TCR beta cDNA libraries. TCRdb reprocessed the PCR reads with MiXCR, giving one entry per CDR3 protein. The sample consists of approximately 770,000 distinct CDR3 sequences, about half of them appearing once. The chain carries TRBV9 and TRBJ2-7; D not certain. Sequenced: blood. The TCR sequence derives from a girl aged 5-17 years with multiple sclerosis. The CDR3 bases are TGTGCCAGCAGTCGAGTCCCCACCTACGAGCAGTACTTC. Translated: CASSRVPTYEQYF.